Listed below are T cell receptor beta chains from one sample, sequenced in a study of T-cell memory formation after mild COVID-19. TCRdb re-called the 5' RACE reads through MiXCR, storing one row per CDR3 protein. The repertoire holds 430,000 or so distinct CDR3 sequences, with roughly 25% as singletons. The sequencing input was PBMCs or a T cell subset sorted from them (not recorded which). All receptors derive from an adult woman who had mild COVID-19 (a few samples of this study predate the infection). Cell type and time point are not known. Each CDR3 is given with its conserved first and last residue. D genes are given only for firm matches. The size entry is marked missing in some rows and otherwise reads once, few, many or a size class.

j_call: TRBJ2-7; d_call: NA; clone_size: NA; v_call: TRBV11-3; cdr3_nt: TGTGCCAGCAGACAAGACGGAGACTACGAGCAGTACTTC; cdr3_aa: CASRQDGDYEQYF
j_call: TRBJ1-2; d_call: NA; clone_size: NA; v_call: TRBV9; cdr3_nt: TGTGCCAGCAGAGTAAATTTTCGGGGCGCCTATGGCTACACCTTC; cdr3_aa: CASRVNFRGAYGYTF
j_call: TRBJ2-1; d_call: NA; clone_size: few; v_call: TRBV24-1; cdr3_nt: TGTGCCACCAGTGAGGGCTACAATGAGCAGTTCTTC; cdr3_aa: CATSEGYNEQFF
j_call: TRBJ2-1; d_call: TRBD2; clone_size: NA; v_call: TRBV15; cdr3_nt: TGTGCCACCAGCAGAACCGCCCGCGGGGGAATATTGTTCTTC; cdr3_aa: CATSRTARGGILFF
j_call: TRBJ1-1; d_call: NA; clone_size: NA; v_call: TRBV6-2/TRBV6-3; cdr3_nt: TGTGCCAGCAGTTCCCTCCACCCGGACAAAAGAGTTGAAGCTTTCTTT; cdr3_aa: CASSSLHPDKRVEAFF
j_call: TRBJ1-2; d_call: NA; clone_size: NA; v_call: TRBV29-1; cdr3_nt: TGCAGCGTCTCGGACCGGCAAGCTAACTATGGCTACACCTTC; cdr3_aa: CSVSDRQANYGYTF
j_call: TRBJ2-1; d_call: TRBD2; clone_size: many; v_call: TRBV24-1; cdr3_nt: TGTGCCACCAGTGATTTGACTAGCGGGCACTACAATGAGCAGTTCTTC; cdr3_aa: CATSDLTSGHYNEQFF
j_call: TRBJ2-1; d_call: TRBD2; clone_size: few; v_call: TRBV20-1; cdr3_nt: TGCAGTGCTACCACGGCTGTGGGGACTAGCTGGAATGAGCAGTTCTTC; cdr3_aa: CSATTAVGTSWNEQFF
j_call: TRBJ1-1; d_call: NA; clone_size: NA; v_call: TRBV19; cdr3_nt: TGTGCCAGTAGTATCGCCTCGGGGAACACTGAAGCTTTCTTT; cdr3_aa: CASSIASGNTEAFF
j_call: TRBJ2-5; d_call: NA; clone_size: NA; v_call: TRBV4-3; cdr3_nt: TGCGCCAGCAGCCAAGGGGTCGGATACCAAGAGACCCAGTACTTC; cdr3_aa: CASSQGVGYQETQYF
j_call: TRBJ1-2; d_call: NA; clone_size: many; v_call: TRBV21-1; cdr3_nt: TGTGCCAGCAGCAACTCCCAAGTTGAAAACTATGGCTACACCTTC; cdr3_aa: CASSNSQVENYGYTF
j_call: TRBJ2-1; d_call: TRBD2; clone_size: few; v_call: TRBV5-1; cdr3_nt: TGCGCCAGCAGCTCTTCTAGCGGGGGGGCCAATGAGCAGTTCTTC; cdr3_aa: CASSSSSGGANEQFF
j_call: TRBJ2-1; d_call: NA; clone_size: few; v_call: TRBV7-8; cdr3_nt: TGTGCCAGCAGCTTATCCGGGGTTTTCCCAACTAGTTGGCAGTTCTTC; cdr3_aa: CASSLSGVFPTSWQFF
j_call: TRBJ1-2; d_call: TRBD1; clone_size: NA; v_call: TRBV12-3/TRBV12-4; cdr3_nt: TGTGCCAGCAGCCCCGGTACCGGGACAGCTTCTACTAACTATGGCTACACCTTC; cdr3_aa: CASSPGTGTASTNYGYTF
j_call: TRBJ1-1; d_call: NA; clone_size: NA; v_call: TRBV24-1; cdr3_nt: TGTGCCACCAGTGATTGGGAGGGTCTCAACACTGAAGCTTTCTTT; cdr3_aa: CATSDWEGLNTEAFF
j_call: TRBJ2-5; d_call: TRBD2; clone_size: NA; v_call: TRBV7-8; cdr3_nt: TGTGCCAGCAGCCTCACCCCGGGGGGGCTGGAGACCCAGTACTTC; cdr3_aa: CASSLTPGGLETQYF
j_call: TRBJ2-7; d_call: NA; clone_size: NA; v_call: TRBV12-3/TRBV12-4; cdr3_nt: TGTGCCAGCAGCCTTCCGGGACACTTCTACGAGCAGTACTTC; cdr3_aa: CASSLPGHFYEQYF
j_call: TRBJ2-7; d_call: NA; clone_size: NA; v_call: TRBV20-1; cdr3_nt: TGCAGTGCCCCCGGGGCCTACGAGCAGTACTTC; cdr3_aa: CSAPGAYEQYF